This T cell receptor beta chain was profiled in a study of post-analysis software for immune sequencing data. Study details: Both relapsing-remitting and secondary progressive multiple sclerosis featured among the disease courses, as did progressive-relapsing multiple sclerosis.

Overall study results and limits: Multiple sclerosis patients had significantly lower normalized Chao1 diversity than controls. Pronounced co-clustering by F measure was evident among identically batched samples. Higher frequency in patients than in controls was seen for a handful of TRBV segments, with TRBV5-6, TRBV5-1 and TRBV20-1 among them.

To note about this clonotype: The target antigen is unknown.

TCR beta cDNA libraries included unique molecular identifiers. Between 1 and 10 million T cells gave rise to some 470,000 cDNA molecules. TCRdb used MiXCR to reprocess the PCR reads, holding one entry per CDR3 protein. Found here are about 500,000 distinct CDR3 sequences, around 40% of them singletons; the top ten hold 9.5% to 13%. This CDR3 contains 14 residues. CDR1 and CDR2 from the germline V gene are LNHNV and YYDKDF (reference sequence). Sequencing was carried out using blood. This sequence joins TRBV15 and TRBJ2-5; D perhaps matches TRBD2 (6 bases). Near its end, the DNA agrees better with TRBJ2-7, so the J call may be wrong. This TCR came from a girl aged 10 to 17 with multiple sclerosis. The CDR3 here is CATSNSRGSYEQYF. CDR3 nucleotides: TGTGCCACCAGCAACAGCCGGGGGAGCTACGAGCAGTACTTC.